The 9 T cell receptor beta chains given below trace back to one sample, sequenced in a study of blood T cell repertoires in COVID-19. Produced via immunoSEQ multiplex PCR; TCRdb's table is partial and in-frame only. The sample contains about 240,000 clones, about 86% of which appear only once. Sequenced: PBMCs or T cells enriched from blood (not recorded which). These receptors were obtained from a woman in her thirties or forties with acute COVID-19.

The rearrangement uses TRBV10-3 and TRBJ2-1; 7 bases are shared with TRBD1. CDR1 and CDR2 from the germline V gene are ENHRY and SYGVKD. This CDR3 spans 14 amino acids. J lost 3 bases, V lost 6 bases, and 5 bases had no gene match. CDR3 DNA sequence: TGTGCCATCAGGGGGGACAGCGTCTACAATGAGCAGTTCTTC. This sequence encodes CAIRGDSVYNEQFF.

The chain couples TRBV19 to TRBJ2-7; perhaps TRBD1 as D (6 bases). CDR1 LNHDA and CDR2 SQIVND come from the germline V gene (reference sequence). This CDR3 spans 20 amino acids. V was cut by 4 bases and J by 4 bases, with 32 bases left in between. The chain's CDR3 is CASSTSPGTTRLKSFYEQYF. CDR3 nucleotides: TGTGCCAGTAGTACCTCTCCCGGGACAACTCGACTCAAATCTTTTTACGAGCAGTACTTC.

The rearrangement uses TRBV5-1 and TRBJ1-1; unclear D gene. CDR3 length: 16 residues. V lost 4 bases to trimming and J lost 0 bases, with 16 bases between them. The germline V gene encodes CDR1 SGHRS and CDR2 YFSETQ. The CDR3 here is CASSHRMDSLNTEAFF. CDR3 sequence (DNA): TGCGCCAGCAGCCATAGGATGGACTCTTTGAACACTGAAGCTTTCTTT. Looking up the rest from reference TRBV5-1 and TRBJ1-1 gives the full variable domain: KAGVTQTPRYLIKTRGQQVTLSCSPISGHRSVSWYQQTPGQGLQFLFEYFSETQRNKGNFPGRFSGRQFSNSRSEMNVSTLELGDSALYLCASSHRMDSLNTEAFFGQGTRLTVV.

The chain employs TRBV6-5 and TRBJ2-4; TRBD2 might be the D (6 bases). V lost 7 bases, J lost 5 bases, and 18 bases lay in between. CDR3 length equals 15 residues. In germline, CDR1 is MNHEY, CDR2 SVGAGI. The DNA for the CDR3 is TGTGCCAGCAAAAATATGGAGGGAACGGAAAACATTCAGTACTTC. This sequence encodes CASKNMEGTENIQYF.

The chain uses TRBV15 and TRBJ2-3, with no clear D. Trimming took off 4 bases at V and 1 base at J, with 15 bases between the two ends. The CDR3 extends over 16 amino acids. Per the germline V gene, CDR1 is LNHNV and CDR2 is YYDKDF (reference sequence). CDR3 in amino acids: CATSNQMAVRTDTQYF. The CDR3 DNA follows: TGTGCCACCAGCAACCAAATGGCAGTTCGCACAGATACGCAGTATTTT. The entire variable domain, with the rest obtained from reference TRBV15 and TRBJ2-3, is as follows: DAMVIQNPRYQVTQFGKPVTLSCSQTLNHNVMYWYQQKSSQAPKLLFHYYDKDFNNEADTPDNFQSRRPNTSFCFLDIRSPGLGDTAMYLCATSNQMAVRTDTQYFGPGTRLTVL.

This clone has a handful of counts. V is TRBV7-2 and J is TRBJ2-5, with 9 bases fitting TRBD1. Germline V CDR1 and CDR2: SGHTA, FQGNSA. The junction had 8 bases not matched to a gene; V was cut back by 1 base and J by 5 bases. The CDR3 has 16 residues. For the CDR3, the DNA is TGTGCCAGCAGCTTAGTGGACAGGGGTTCGGAGGAGACCCAGTACTTC. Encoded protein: CASSLVDRGSEETQYF.

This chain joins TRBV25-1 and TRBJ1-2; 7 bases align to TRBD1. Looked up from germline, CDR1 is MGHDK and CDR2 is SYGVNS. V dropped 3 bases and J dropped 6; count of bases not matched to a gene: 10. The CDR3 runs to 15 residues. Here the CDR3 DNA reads TGTGCCAGCAGTGATTTACTGCAGGGACAGCATGGCTACACCTTC. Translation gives CASSDLLQGQHGYTF.

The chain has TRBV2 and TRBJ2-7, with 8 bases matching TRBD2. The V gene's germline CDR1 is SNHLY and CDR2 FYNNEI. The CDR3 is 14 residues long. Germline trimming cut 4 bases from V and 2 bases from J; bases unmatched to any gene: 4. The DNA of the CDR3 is TGTGCCAGCAGTGCCAAAGCGGGGGCCTACGAGCAGTACTTC. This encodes CASSAKAGAYEQYF.

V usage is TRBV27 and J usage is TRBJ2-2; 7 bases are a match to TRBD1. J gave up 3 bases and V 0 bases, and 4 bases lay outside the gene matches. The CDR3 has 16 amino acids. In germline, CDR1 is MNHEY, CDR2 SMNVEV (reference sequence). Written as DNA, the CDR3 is TGTGCCAGCAGTTTATCCACAGGGGTCTACACCGGGGAGCTGTTTTTT. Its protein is CASSLSTGVYTGELFF.